The 30 T cell receptor beta chains in this list originate from one sample, sequenced in a study of T cell responses to AZD1222 COVID-19 vaccine. The repertoire was sequenced with immunoSEQ multiplex PCR; TCRdb's copy has only in-frame clones and lacks some. This table holds about 140,000 clones, 75% to 85% found once. The material was peripheral blood, obtained 28 days after the second dose of the MenACWY control vaccine. These receptors came from an adult who received the MenACWY meningococcal vaccine as a control.

The chain uses TRBV24-1 and TRBJ1-1; D is ambiguous. V dropped 5 bases and J dropped 5 bases, with 11 bases sitting between them. Germline CDR1 is KGHDR and CDR2 is SFDVKD. CDR3 length: 13 residues. The CDR3 loop is CATSVSVRTEAFF. The CDR3, as DNA: TGTGCCACCAGTGTAAGTGTTAGGACTGAAGCTTTCTTT.

The chain combines TRBV5-1 with TRBJ2-1; 7 nucleotides match TRBD1. The trim removed 5 bases at V and 8 bases at J, leaving 10 bases unmatched. Germline V CDR1 and CDR2: SGHRS, YFSETQ. There are 14 residues in the CDR3. In DNA, the CDR3 is TGCGCCAGCAGAATTAAAGGACAGGCGGATGAGCAGTTCTTC. Its translation: CASRIKGQADEQFF.

This chain joins TRBV23-1 and TRBJ2-1, with unresolved D. TRBV23-1 is assigned to the ORF class and has an uncertain function. V lost 5 bases and J lost 7, with 6 bases in between. The CDR3 runs 11 residues. The CDR3 protein is CASSSENEQFF. As DNA, the CDR3 is TGCGCCAGCAGTTCTGAGAATGAGCAGTTCTTC.

The V gene is TRBV5-1, the J gene TRBJ2-5; D is undetermined. This CDR3 region has 11 residues. The V end was cut by 5 bases, the J end by 4 bases, with 6 bases between. Germline loops: CDR1 SGHRS, CDR2 YFSETQ. The CDR3 DNA sequence: TGCGCCAGCAGTTTTCTAGAGACCCAGTACTTC. Its translation: CASSFLETQYF.

The CDR3 DNA reads as TGCGCCAGCAGCGAGGCGGGAACTCTTTACAATGAGCAGTTCTTC. As protein: CASSEAGTLYNEQFF. The genes are TRBV4-3 and TRBJ2-1; weak D call: TRBD2 (6 bases). The CDR3 consists of 15 residues. The V gene lost 5 bases and the J gene lost 4 bases, with 15 bases spanning the gap. Germline values: CDR1 LGHNA, CDR2 YSLEER.

This chain connects TRBV5-4 to TRBJ1-1; tentative D call: TRBD1 (5 bases). The germline V and J ends were trimmed by 2 bases and 3 bases, with 11 bases remaining between them. Germline assignment: CDR1 SGHNT and CDR2 YYREEE (reference sequence). The CDR3 contains 14 residues. CDR3 nucleotide sequence: TGTGCCAGCAGCTTTCCTCAGGGAGACACTGAAGCTTTCTTT. Translating it yields CASSFPQGDTEAFF. Based on the CDR3 plus reference TRBV5-4 and TRBJ1-1, the full variable domain is ETGVTQSPTHLIKTRGQQVTLRCSSQSGHNTVSWYQQALGQGPQFIFQYYREEENGRGNFPPRFSGLQFPNYSSELNVNALELDDSALYLCASSFPQGDTEAFFGQGTRLTVV.

V and J are TRBV11-3 and TRBJ2-7, with D maybe TRBD1 (6 bases). This CDR3 has 15 residues. The V gene lost 0 bases and the J gene lost 0 bases, with 9 bases spanning the gap. Germline-derived CDR1 and CDR2 are SGHNT and YENEEA. This chain's CDR3 is CASSLDPRGSYEQYF. The CDR3 DNA reads as TGTGCCAGCAGCTTAGATCCCAGGGGCTCCTACGAGCAGTACTTC. The full variable domain, rest sourced from reference TRBV11-3 and TRBJ2-7, is EAGVVQSPRYKIIEKKQPVAFWCNPISGHNTLYWYLQNLGQGPELLIRYENEEAVDDSQLPKDRFSAERLKGVDSTLKIQPAELGDSAVYLCASSLDPRGSYEQYFGPGTRLTVT.

V and J are TRBV20-1 and TRBJ2-1, with D perhaps TRBD1 or TRBD2 (5 bases each). The CDR3 totals 11 residues. The germline gives CDR1 DFQATT, CDR2 SNEGSKA (reference sequence). V gave up 3 bases and J gave up 7 bases, with 7 bases separating them. The DNA of the CDR3 is TGCAGTGCTAGGGGGGAAAATGAGCAGTTCTTC. Translating gives CSARGENEQFF.

This clone has only one observation. This chain connects TRBV5-1 to TRBJ1-4, with unresolved D. V was pared by 0 bases and J by 3 bases, with 9 bases between. This CDR3 has 15 residues. Germline values: CDR1 SGHRS, CDR2 YFSETQ. The CDR3 spells CASSLDPPPNEKLFF. The DNA for the CDR3 is TGCGCCAGCAGCTTGGACCCCCCTCCTAATGAAAAACTGTTTTTT.

The V call is TRBV6-2 or TRBV6-3, the J call TRBJ1-5; tentative D call: TRBD1 (5 bases). Trimming pared 5 bases from V and 3 bases from J, leaving 14 bases between. Germline assignment: CDR1 MNHEY and CDR2 SVGEGT. This CDR3 comprises 15 residues. The CDR3 here is CASSTPGLPNQPQHF. DNA of the CDR3: TGTGCCAGCAGTACCCCGGGGCTCCCCAATCAGCCCCAGCATTTT.

The chain recombines TRBV24-1 with TRBJ1-4; possible D gene TRBD1, 6 bases. Germline values: CDR1 KGHDR, CDR2 SFDVKD. The germline V and J ends were trimmed by 9 bases and 3 bases, with 13 bases remaining between them. This CDR3 has 14 residues. The CDR3: CATSAGAPNEKLFF. The DNA for the CDR3 is TGTGCCACCTCGGCGGGGGCACCTAATGAAAAACTGTTTTTT.

The rearrangement uses TRBV29-1 and TRBJ2-3; 12 bases match TRBD2. V lost 6 bases, J lost 8 bases, and 15 bases stayed unmatched. CDR1 SQVTM and CDR2 ANQGSEA come from the germline V gene. This CDR3 comprises 16 residues. CDR3 DNA: TGCAGCGTACCAAGACGACTAGCGGGGGAGTCGGGTACGCAGTATTTT. This encodes CSVPRRLAGESGTQYF.

This sequence joins TRBV19 and TRBJ2-2; 8 nucleotides match TRBD2. Germline CDR1 is LNHDA and CDR2 is SQIVND (reference sequence). V dropped 4 bases and J dropped 0; count of bases not matched to a gene: 4. The length of the CDR3 is 16 residues. The CDR3 sequence is CASSNRLASNTGELFF. The DNA of the CDR3 is TGTGCCAGTAGTAATCGACTAGCGTCGAACACCGGGGAGCTGTTTTTT.

The chain couples TRBV19 to TRBJ1-5, with D uncertain. The CDR3 extends over 13 amino acids. Germline CDR1 is LNHDA and CDR2 is SQIVND (reference sequence). V was shortened by 6 bases and J by 4 bases, with 10 bases between the two germline ends. CDR3 region: CASSRYVNQPQHF. The DNA of the CDR3 is TGTGCCAGTAGCCGGTACGTAAATCAGCCCCAGCATTTT.

This clone was observed once. The V and J genes are TRBV2 and TRBJ1-2; perhaps TRBD1 as D (5 bases). The germline CDR1 and CDR2 sequences are SNHLY and FYNNEI. Trimming took off 3 bases at V and 2 bases at J, with 7 bases between the two ends. CDR3 size: 13 residues. CDR3 sequence (DNA): TGTGCCAGCAGTGAGGGGGGGAACTATGGCTACACCTTC. Encoded protein: CASSEGGNYGYTF.

This clone has more than one count but fewer than ten. The J gene is TRBJ1-2, the V gene TRBV28, with D uncertain. Looked up from germline, CDR1 is MDHEN and CDR2 is SYDVKM. The V end lost 2 bases, the J end lost 8 bases, and 9 bases lay between the germline ends. The CDR3 extends over 12 amino acids. The CDR3 coding sequence is TGTGCCAGCAGTTTAGGGCGGGCAGGCTACACCTTC. Amino acid sequence: CASSLGRAGYTF.

The V call is TRBV5-4, the J call TRBJ2-7; D remains ambiguous. Germline-derived CDR1 and CDR2 are SGHNT and YYREEE (reference sequence). Trimming stripped 4 bases from V and 0 bases from J, with 11 bases between. The CDR3 is 14 amino acids. This chain's CDR3 is CASSPPGPSYEQYF. In DNA form, the CDR3 reads TGTGCCAGCAGCCCCCCCGGTCCCTCCTACGAGCAGTACTTC.

The CDR3 reads CASSLDPQYGNSPLHF. The CDR3, as DNA: TGTGCCAGCAGCTTGGATCCCCAATACGGGAATTCACCCCTCCACTTT. The chain is built from TRBV5-6 and TRBJ1-6; D is uncertain. This CDR3 has 16 amino acids. Germline V gene sequence: CDR1 SGHDT, CDR2 YYEEEE. V lost 0 bases and J lost 7, with 14 bases in between. Complete variable domain (other parts from reference TRBV5-6 and TRBJ1-6): DAGVTQSPTHLIKTRGQQVTLRCSPKSGHDTVSWYQQALGQGPQFIFQYYEEEERQRGNFPDRFSGHQFPNYSSELNVNALLLGDSALYLCASSLDPQYGNSPLHFGNGTRLTVT.

The chain employs TRBV9 and TRBJ2-5, with 12 bases that match TRBD2. Germline CDR1 reads SGDLS; CDR2 reads YYNGEE. The CDR3 length is 15 residues. J gave up 5 bases and V 0 bases, and 2 bases lay outside the gene matches. This chain's CDR3 is CASSVGLAGGETQYF. CDR3 nucleotide sequence: TGTGCCAGCAGCGTAGGGCTAGCGGGGGGGGAGACCCAGTACTTC.

This clone has only one observation. The chain carries TRBV7-8 and TRBJ2-4; TRBD1 matches at 9 bases. Unmatched junction bases numbered 3, after V lost 5 bases and J lost 4 bases. From germline, CDR1 is SGHVS and CDR2 FQNEAQ. This CDR3 is 14 amino acids long. The CDR3 spells CASSPGTGKNIQYF. In nucleotides, the CDR3 is TGTGCCAGCAGCCCAGGGACAGGGAAAAACATTCAGTACTTC.

The J gene is TRBJ1-1, the V gene TRBV14; D is ambiguous. Trimming took off 0 bases at V and 5 bases at J, with 10 bases between the two ends. The CDR3 covers 14 residues. Germline V gives CDR1 SGHDN, CDR2 FVKESK. For the CDR3, the DNA is TGTGCCAGCAGCCAAGATCTAATCGGTACTGAAGCTTTCTTT. It codes for CASSQDLIGTEAFF.

This clone has just one count. J is TRBJ1-1 and V is TRBV6-5; 7 positions match TRBD1. CDR1 MNHEY and CDR2 SVGAGI come from the germline V gene. With 6 bases clipped from V and 14 bases from J, the junction kept 6 bases outside the gene matches. The CDR3 covers 10 residues. The CDR3 DNA follows: TGTGCCAGCAGGGGGGACAGCGCCTTCTTT. As protein: CASRGDSAFF.

The chain is built from TRBV7-2 and TRBJ2-5; D gene uncertain. Germline lookup yields CDR1 SGHTA and CDR2 FQGNSA. The CDR3 consists of 12 residues. Trimming left V 5 bases short and J 1 base short, with 5 bases between. The CDR3 DNA sequence: TGTGCCAGCAGCCCAGGCCAAGAGACCCAGTACTTC. This gives the protein CASSPGQETQYF.

The chain links TRBV28 to TRBJ2-5, with D perhaps TRBD2 (6 bases). The ends were cut back, 1 base at V and 4 bases at J, with 16 bases in the middle. The CDR3 contains 16 residues. Germline values: CDR1 MDHEN, CDR2 SYDVKM. CDR3 coding DNA: TGTGCCAGCAGTTTATCCACTTTTAGGAGGGGAGAGACCCAGTACTTC. Amino acid sequence: CASSLSTFRRGETQYF.

The chain joins TRBV2 to TRBJ2-7, with TRBD1 as a possible D gene (8 bases). The V end lost 7 bases, the J end lost 9 bases, and 22 bases lay between the germline ends. This CDR3 has 14 amino acids. From germline, CDR1 is SNHLY and CDR2 FYNNEI. CDR3 in amino acids: CASTGATGGVGQYF. The DNA for the CDR3 is TGTGCCAGCACCGGGGCCACAGGGGGGGTCGGGCAGTACTTC.

The chain is built from TRBV3-1 (or the pseudogene TRBV3-2) and TRBJ2-5, with D perhaps TRBD1 or TRBD2 (5 bases each). The CDR3 has 15 amino acids. The V gene lost 7 bases and the J gene lost 2 bases, with 17 bases spanning the gap. The V gene's germline CDR1 is LGHDT and CDR2 YNNKEL (reference sequence). Written as DNA, the CDR3 is TGTGCCAGCACTAGTCCAGGGACCACACAAGAGACCCAGTACTTC. Protein sequence: CASTSPGTTQETQYF.

Of note for this clone: Other DNA variants within this sample encode the same CDR3. The chain combines TRBV11-3 with TRBJ2-1; TRBD2 matches at 8 bases. Germline V gene sequence: CDR1 SGHNT, CDR2 YENEEA. This CDR3 has 12 amino acids. With 5 bases clipped from V and 8 bases from J, the junction kept 2 bases outside the gene matches. The CDR3 spells CASSPGGDEQFF. In DNA form, the CDR3 reads TGTGCCAGCAGCCCCGGGGGGGATGAGCAGTTCTTC.

This chain uses TRBV29-1 with TRBJ2-5; D is unresolved. Germline V gives CDR1 SQVTM, CDR2 ANQGSEA. This CDR3 region has 14 residues. V gave up 7 bases and J gave up 5 bases, with 20 bases separating them. The CDR3 DNA follows: TGCAGCGGCGCCCAACCACCGGTGGTGGAGACCCAGTACTTC. Encoded protein: CSGAQPPVVETQYF.

The chain combines TRBV7-2 with TRBJ2-1, with 12 bases matching TRBD2. The J segment lost 9 bases and the V segment lost 5 bases, leaving 8 bases of the junction unmatched. There are 15 residues in the CDR3. CDR1 SGHTA and CDR2 FQGNSA come from the germline V gene. The CDR3 bases are TGTGCCAGCAGCCCCCGACTAGCGGGAGAGGTTGAGCAGTTCTTC. Protein sequence: CASSPRLAGEVEQFF.

The chain links TRBV6-5 to TRBJ2-7; D unclear. Between the trimmed V and J ends, which lost 0 bases and 3 bases, there was a span of 15 bases. Germline CDR1 and CDR2: MNHEY and SVGAGI. CDR3 length: 16 amino acids. In DNA form, the CDR3 reads TGTGCCAGCAGTTACTCGATACAAAGGTGCTGCTACGAGCAGTACGTC. Amino acid sequence: CASSYSIQRCCYEQYV.